This T cell receptor beta chain stems from a study of T-cell reconstitution after alpha-beta-depleted transplantation in children (dated by TCRdb to about 2016). Looking at the study overall: Using TCR repertoire profiling, the study followed T-cell immune reconstitution in a quantitative way in children after TCRalphabeta/CD19-depleted allogeneic hematopoietic cell transplantation.

On the study overall, not on this receptor specifically: In some patients, high TCRbeta diversity at day 60 was attributed to recipient T cells and intrathymic progenitors that had survived conditioning. The apparently early recovery of alphabetaT-cell counts about two months after transplant reportedly depended on only several hundred rapidly expanded clones that came from non-depleted graft cells. Over subsequent months, a decline in hyperexpanded clone frequencies was noted, and after one year, T-cell counts and TCRbeta diversity were mostly ascribed to newly produced T cells.

Libraries came from PCR. The instrument given in TCRdb is Illumina HiSeq 2500. To normalize quantification of the TCRbeta repertoire, the TCR libraries were built with molecular barcoding that relied on unique molecular identifiers. Clones were called with MiXCR by TCRdb after fastp trimmed the public reads at Q25, and only in-frame beta chains were retained. CDR3 protein sequences are deduplicated, and each keeps its most common genes and DNA. For this sample the table gives approximately 190,000 distinct CDR3 sequences, of which about 8.4% were detected only once. The top ten hold 35% to 45% of the sample. Inclusive of the bounding cysteine and phenylalanine, the CDR3 is 12 residues long. Only the CDR3 portion is preserved as DNA: 36 bases, with reading frame beginning at the first base. V gives up 1 base and J gives up 5 bases, and the segment between their germline ends measures 5 bases. There are many counts of this clonotype. The antigen this receptor binds is unknown. It has no much larger one-base neighbor in the sample; base qualities were not kept.

The label giving this sample's treatment or condition can be read as: allogeneic hematopoietic cell transplantation with graft depleted of TCRalphabeta T cells and CD19 B cells. The transplant recipients were children given TCRalphabeta/CD19-depleted allogeneic hematopoietic cell grafts. This TCR was recovered from a male patient under 10 years old who had a stem cell transplant for acute myeloid leukemia, so the T cells may come from the graft donor. The receptor chain draws on TRBV12-3 or TRBV12-4 and TRBJ2-5; the D gene is unclear. The source was PBMCs, mostly from graft donor cells, collected 360 days after TCRalphabeta/CD19-depleted stem cell transplant. Here is the DNA: TGTGCCAGCAGTTTAGTACGGGAGACCCAGTACTTC. It encodes CASSLVRETQYF.